This T cell receptor beta chain was sequenced for a study of blood T cell repertoires in COVID-19. Study-level information: Sites in the United States, Italy and Spain provided acute and convalescent COVID-19 samples. Sources were T cells, B-cell-depleted T cells, or PBMCs; the material itself was cDNA or gDNA.

Original data processing: Amplification with reference gene primers provided the estimates of nucleated cell counts. Sequenced by immunoSEQ multiplex PCR; TCRdb stores in-frame clones only, minus some. That table furnishes V, J and clone size, whereas the DNA furnished D and trimming. The sample records approximately 85,000 clones, about nine tenths being singletons. The germline V gene encodes CDR1 SGHRS and CDR2 YFSETQ. The CDR3 contains 15 residues. V dropped 2 bases and J dropped 6 bases, with 14 bases sitting between them. J is TRBJ1-4 and V is TRBV5-1; tentatively, D is TRBD1 (5 bases). Source material: peripheral blood. The sequence was obtained from a man aged 50 to 59 with acute or convalescent COVID-19. CDR3: CASSLDGQGDEKLFF. For the CDR3, the DNA is TGCGCCAGCAGCTTAGATGGACAAGGGGATGAAAAACTGTTTTTT.